Listed below are T cell receptor beta chains from one sample, sequenced in a study of cytomegalovirus exposure and HLA in healthy donors. The repertoire was sequenced with immunoSEQ multiplex PCR; TCRdb's copy has only in-frame clones and lacks some. In the table there are about 69,000 clones, 74% of which are singletons. Sequencing was performed on PBMCs. The receptors originated from a woman aged 55-70 years in good health and CMV-seropositive. Each CDR3 is given with its conserved first and last residue. A D gene is named only where the DNA matches it firmly. Clone size is stated in some rows and not others, as once, few, many or a class when expanded.

clone_size d_call j_call v_call cdr3_nt cdr3_aa
. TRBD2 TRBJ2-5 TRBV5-6 TGTGCCAGCAGCCAGACTAGCGGGGGGCCGATCCAAGAGACCCAGTACTTC CASSQTSGGPIQETQYF
. . TRBJ2-2 TRBV15 TGTGCCACCAGCAGAGAACAAGGGACAAGGATGTTTTTT CATSREQGTRMFF
. TRBD2 TRBJ2-7 TRBV4-1 TGCGCCAGCAGCCTCGGGACTAGCGACTACGAGCAGTACTTC CASSLGTSDYEQYF
. TRBD1 TRBJ1-1 TRBV27 TGTGCCAGCAGTTTTGGACAGGGAAACACTGAAGCTTTCTTT CASSFGQGNTEAFF
. . TRBJ2-3 TRBV10-3 TGTGCCATCAGAGGGGGAACAGATACGCAGTATTTT CAIRGGTDTQYF
. TRBD1 TRBJ1-2 TRBV6-4 TGTGCCAGCAGTCCAACTCCGGGACAGGGTGATGGCTACACCTTC CASSPTPGQGDGYTF
. . TRBJ1-3 TRBV14 TGTGCCAGCAGCCCGGGACTCTACTCTGGAAACACCATATATTTT CASSPGLYSGNTIYF
. TRBD1 TRBJ2-5 TRBV2 TGTGCCAGCAGTGGACAGGGTGCGCAAGAGACCCAGTACTTC CASSGQGAQETQYF
once . TRBJ1-2 TRBV6-5 TGTGCCAGCAGTAGACAGAACTATGGCTACACCTTC CASSRQNYGYTF
. . TRBJ1-5 TRBV6-5 TGTGCCAGCAGTTCCCCCGGTCAGCCCCAGCATTTT CASSSPGQPQHF
. . TRBJ1-5 TRBV11-2 TGTGCCAGCAGCTTAGCCAGGGATCAGCCCCAGCATTTT CASSLARDQPQHF
once . TRBJ1-3 TRBV6-6 TGTGCCAGCAGCCAATCCACTGGAAACACCATATATTTT CASSQSTGNTIYF
. . TRBJ1-6 TRBV5-5 TGTGCCAGCAGCCCAGGAGGGTGGAATTCACCCCTCCACTTT CASSPGGWNSPLHF
. . TRBJ2-5 TRBV4-1 TGCGCCAGCAGCCAAAGTGTAAGGGGTTGGGGCCAAGAGACCCAGTACTTC CASSQSVRGWGQETQYF
. TRBD2 TRBJ2-1 TRBV19 TGTGCCAGTAGTACTAGCGGCTCCTACAATGAGCAGTTCTTC CASSTSGSYNEQFF
. . TRBJ1-1 TRBV25-1 TGTGCCAGCAGTGAAATCGGGGTCGAAGCTTTCTTT CASSEIGVEAFF
. . TRBJ2-5 TRBV4-1 TGCGTCAGCAGCCAAGCCACCTTGGGCTATCAGCTAAGCACCCAGTACTTC CVSSQATLGYQLSTQYF
. . TRBJ1-4 TRBV10-1 TGCGCCAGCAGTGAGTCAGAGACACCCGGTGAAAAACTGTTTTTT CASSESETPGEKLFF
. TRBD2 TRBJ2-2 TRBV4-2 TGTGCCAGCAGCCAAGGACTAGCGGAGAGGGGGGAGCTGTTTTTT CASSQGLAERGELFF
few . TRBJ1-6 TRBV19 TGTGCCAGTAGTAATACAGGGAATAATTCACCCCTCCACTTT CASSNTGNNSPLHF